Below are 29 T cell receptor beta chains sequenced from a single sample in a study of T cells after somatic rescue of genetic block. The repertoire was sequenced with immunoSEQ multiplex PCR; TCRdb's copy has only in-frame clones and lacks some. The data hold tens of thousands of clones, with roughly 92% observed a single time. Sequencing input: peripheral blood mononuclear cells (PBMCs). Receptors were obtained from a man in his forties.

This chain uses TRBV20-1 with TRBJ1-6; D call uncertain. CDR3 length: 10 amino acids. Looked up from germline, CDR1 is DFQATT and CDR2 is SNEGSKA (reference sequence). V was shortened by 0 bases and J by 15 bases, with 6 bases between the two germline ends. The CDR3 DNA follows: TGCAGTGCTAGAGACGTGGGCCTCCACTTT. As protein: CSARDVGLHF.

The chain employs TRBV6-4 and TRBJ1-4, with TRBD1 matching over 7 bases. Germline CDR1 reads MRHNA; CDR2 reads SNTAGT. V lost 6 bases and J lost 4; bases outside the gene matches: 5. This CDR3 is 14 amino acids long. CDR3 region: CASRPGQSNEKLFF. CDR3 coding DNA: TGTGCCAGCAGACCGGGACAGAGTAATGAAAAACTGTTTTTT.

In its sample, this clone was seen once. The gene calls are TRBV28 and TRBJ2-7; D ambiguous. Germline CDR1 and CDR2: MDHEN and SYDVKM. There are 12 residues in the CDR3. Trimming removed 6 bases from V and 4 bases from J, with 10 bases in between. The CDR3 DNA reads as TGTGCCAGCAGCACACAGCCTTACGAGCAGTACTTC. This codes for CASSTQPYEQYF.

This rearrangement joins TRBV7-2 to TRBJ2-5; tentative D call: TRBD2 (6 bases). This CDR3 is 15 amino acids long. The germline gives CDR1 SGHTA, CDR2 FQGNSA. The V end was cut by 2 bases, the J end by 1 base, with 11 bases between. CDR3 nucleotides: TGTGCCAGCAGCTTACCGGGAGTCCCCCAAGAGACCCAGTACTTC. Its translation: CASSLPGVPQETQYF.

The chain has TRBV28 and TRBJ2-5; D is ambiguous. Germline CDR1 and CDR2: MDHEN and SYDVKM. This CDR3 spans 13 amino acids. Deletions cut 3 bases from V and 3 bases from J, with 8 bases between. CDR3 DNA sequence: TGTGCCAGCAGTTTTCCCGGCGAAGAGACCCAGTACTTC. This gives the protein CASSFPGEETQYF.

This chain links TRBV10-3 with TRBJ2-7; TRBD1 aligns across 11 bases. Per germline, CDR1 ENHRY and CDR2 SYGVKD. There are 14 residues in the CDR3. The ends lost 0 bases at V and 5 bases at J; junction bases unmatched: 0. The CDR3 bases are TGTGCCATCAGTGAGTCGGGACAGGGGGACGAGCAGTACTTC. Translating it yields CAISESGQGDEQYF.

This chain links TRBV15 with TRBJ1-6; 7 nucleotides agree with TRBD1. Trimming at V came to 0 bases and at J to 5 bases, leaving 4 bases not matched to a gene. The V gene's germline CDR1 is LNHNV and CDR2 YYDKDF (reference sequence). The CDR3 has 16 residues. CDR3 loop: CATSRDGTENNSPLHF. The CDR3 bases are TGTGCCACCAGCAGAGATGGGACAGAAAATAATTCACCCCTCCACTTT.

The sample holds one count of this clone. V gene TRBV5-4 combines with J gene TRBJ2-7, with 9 bases identical to TRBD2. Per the germline V gene, CDR1 is SGHNT and CDR2 is YYREEE (reference sequence). Trimming took 1 base from V and 1 from J; bases not matched to a gene: 6. The CDR3 is made up of 16 amino acids. CDR3 amino acids: CASSLFGGRVSYEQYF. DNA of the CDR3: TGTGCCAGCAGCTTGTTTGGCGGGAGGGTGTCCTACGAGCAGTACTTC.

This chain uses TRBV30 with TRBJ2-7; TRBD1 aligns across 8 bases. Germline lookup yields CDR1 GTSNPN and CDR2 SVGIG (reference sequence). The CDR3 runs 12 residues. V lost 5 bases, J lost 7 bases, and 7 bases stayed unmatched. Here the CDR3 DNA reads TGTGCCTGGGAGAGCAGGGGGCTTGAGCAGTACTTC. Translated: CAWESRGLEQYF. Full variable domain (outside the CDR3, taken from reference TRBV30 and TRBJ2-7): SQTIHQWPATLVQPVGSPLSLECTVEGTSNPNLYWYRQAAGRGLQLLFYSVGIGQISSEVPQNLSASRPQDRQFILSSKKLLLSDSGFYLCAWESRGLEQYFGPGTRLTVT.

V and J are TRBV10-2 and TRBJ1-2; 7 nucleotides align to TRBD1. The CDR3 length is 14 residues. CDR1 and CDR2 from the germline V gene are WSHSY and SAAADI. The ends lost 6 bases at V and 0 bases at J; junction bases unmatched: 4. The CDR3 loop is CASSWDRTNYGYTF. DNA for the CDR3: TGCGCCAGCAGCTGGGACAGAACTAACTATGGCTACACCTTC.

V usage is TRBV6-6 and J usage is TRBJ2-1, with a weak D call TRBD2 (6 bases). In germline, CDR1 is MNHNY, CDR2 SVGAGI (reference sequence). CDR3 length: 14 amino acids. V shed 6 bases and J shed 4 bases, with 13 bases lying between them. Here the CDR3 DNA reads TGTGCCAGCAGACGACTAGAATCGTACAATGAGCAGTTCTTC. It codes for CASRRLESYNEQFF.

V usage is TRBV12-5 and J usage is TRBJ2-1; 9 bases fit TRBD2. J was trimmed by 11 bases and V by 2 bases; bases with no gene match: 10. This CDR3 has 15 residues. Germline V gene lookup returns CDR1 LGHNT and CDR2 FRNRAP. CDR3 sequence reads: CASGLLRTSEFKQFF. CDR3 in DNA: TGTGCTAGTGGTTTGCTCCGGACTAGCGAATTCAAGCAGTTCTTC.

The V call is TRBV7-9, the J call TRBJ2-7; TRBD1 aligns across 7 bases. CDR3 length: 12 residues. Looked up from germline, CDR1 is SEHNR and CDR2 is FQNEAQ (reference sequence). Losses at the gene ends were 2 bases for V and 5 bases for J; bases not matched to a gene: 0. DNA of the CDR3: TGTGCCAGCAGCTTACAGGGGGACGAGCAGTACTTC. It yields the protein CASSLQGDEQYF.

In DNA form, the CDR3 reads TGTGCCAGCAGGCGAGACTCTGAGACCCAGTACTTC. This translates into CASRRDSETQYF. The chain has TRBV2 and TRBJ2-5; D uncertain. V was trimmed by 6 bases and J by 5 bases, leaving 10 bases between them. Germline V lookup: CDR1 SNHLY, CDR2 FYNNEI. The CDR3 is 12 amino acids.

This rearrangement joins TRBV28 to TRBJ2-1, with TRBD2 matching over 7 bases. Germline-derived CDR1 and CDR2 are MDHEN and SYDVKM. CDR3 length equals 16 residues. V was clipped by 1 base and J by 6 bases; unmatched bases: 9. The CDR3 reads CASSLYGTGRVNEQFF. CDR3 nucleotide sequence: TGTGCCAGCAGTTTATACGGGACTGGGAGGGTCAATGAGCAGTTCTTC.

The chain carries TRBV5-1 and TRBJ2-5, with D possibly TRBD1 on 6 matching bases. The CDR3 is made up of 14 amino acids. The germline V gene has CDR1 SGHRS and CDR2 YFSETQ. V gave up 0 bases and J gave up 5 bases, with 11 bases separating them. The CDR3 here is CASSLAAGAETQYF. CDR3 coding DNA: TGCGCCAGCAGCTTGGCCGCAGGGGCGGAGACCCAGTACTTC.

Here the CDR3 reads CASSYDRGETQYF. For the CDR3, the DNA is TGTGCCAGCAGTTACGACAGGGGAGAGACCCAGTACTTC. This chain connects TRBV11-2 to TRBJ2-5; TRBD1 matches at 8 bases. V lost 6 bases, J lost 4 bases, and 4 bases stayed unmatched. Germline CDR1 reads SGHAT; CDR2 reads FQNNGV. This CDR3 spans 13 amino acids.

This sequence joins TRBV4-1 and TRBJ1-2; D possibly corresponds to TRBD1 (5 bases). Looked up from germline, CDR1 is MGHRA and CDR2 is YSYEKL. The CDR3 sequence is 13 residues long. Trimming shortened V by 5 bases and J by 5 bases, and 12 bases separated the two germline ends. In nucleotides, the CDR3 is TGCGCCAGCAGCTCCGGGGGGAATTATGGCTACACCTTC. As protein: CASSSGGNYGYTF.

This clone was observed once. This chain links TRBV9 with TRBJ2-1, with 8 bases matching TRBD2. With 4 bases clipped from V and 9 bases from J, the junction kept 9 bases outside the gene matches. The CDR3 length is 14 residues. Germline assignment: CDR1 SGDLS and CDR2 YYNGEE. DNA for the CDR3: TGTGCCAGCAGCCCCTCCGGGGGGGCGCTTGAGCAGTTCTTC. Residues: CASSPSGGALEQFF.

This rearrangement joins TRBV5-4 to TRBJ2-1, with D maybe TRBD1 (6 bases). From germline, CDR1 is SGHNT and CDR2 YYREEE (reference sequence). The length of the CDR3 is 13 residues. The V end was cut by 1 base, the J end by 5 bases, with 7 bases between. The CDR3 loop is CASSLRQDNEQFF. The CDR3, as DNA: TGTGCCAGCAGCTTGCGACAGGACAATGAGCAGTTCTTC.

This sequence joins TRBV27 and TRBJ2-1; 10 bases align to TRBD1. The CDR3 loop spans 15 amino acids. V gave up 3 bases and J gave up 6 bases; unmatched junction bases: 5. Germline-derived CDR1 and CDR2 are MNHEY and SMNVEV (reference sequence). The CDR3 sequence: CASSFFGTGVNEQFF. CDR3 DNA: TGTGCCAGCAGTTTTTTCGGGACAGGGGTCAATGAGCAGTTCTTC.

The chain links TRBV28 to TRBJ2-1; D remains unclear. Germline CDR1 reads MDHEN; CDR2 reads SYDVKM. This CDR3 contains 16 residues. V was cut by 2 bases and J by 3 bases, with 14 bases left in between. CDR3 loop: CASSLAIRPYYNEQFF. Written as DNA, the CDR3 is TGTGCCAGCAGTTTAGCCATCAGGCCCTACTACAATGAGCAGTTCTTC.

The CDR3 sequence is CASSLVRSPGYGYTF. CDR3 bases: TGTGCCAGCAGCTTAGTTCGCAGTCCCGGCTATGGCTACACCTTC. The rearrangement joins TRBV11-2 to TRBJ1-2; D unclear. CDR3 length: 15 residues. The germline V gene encodes CDR1 SGHAT and CDR2 FQNNGV. V lost 1 base and J lost 4, with 13 bases in between.

As DNA, the CDR3 is TGTGCCAGCTCACCGGGGGCGGGAGGGCACTACGAGCAGTACTTC. Residues: CASSPGAGGHYEQYF. This rearrangement joins TRBV18 to TRBJ2-7; TRBD2 matches 9 bases. After removal of 3 bases from V and 3 bases from J, the junction contained 6 bases not matched to a gene. CDR3 size: 15 residues. Germline V gene lookup returns CDR1 KGHSH and CDR2 LQKENI.

The gene calls are TRBV19 and TRBJ2-7, with 10 bases aligning to TRBD1. V lost 7 bases to trimming and J lost 7 bases; unmatched junction nucleotides: 7. The CDR3 length is 13 residues. The germline V gene has CDR1 LNHDA and CDR2 SQIVND (reference sequence). CDR3: CASTGTGVGEQYF. The CDR3, as DNA: TGTGCCAGTACTGGGACAGGGGTGGGTGAGCAGTACTTC.

This chain connects TRBV5-4 to TRBJ1-4; 10 positions match TRBD1. Germline values: CDR1 SGHNT, CDR2 YYREEE (reference sequence). There are 14 residues in the CDR3. V lost 3 bases and J lost 6; bases outside the gene matches: 2. The CDR3 DNA reads as TGTGCCAGCAGCTACGGGACAGGGGATGAAAAACTGTTTTTT. Protein: CASSYGTGDEKLFF.

The genes are TRBV6-6 and TRBJ2-2; D call uncertain. CDR3 size: 15 residues. In germline, CDR1 is MNHNY, CDR2 SVGAGI (reference sequence). The V end was cut by 2 bases, the J end by 2 bases, with 9 bases between. CDR3 amino acids: CASSYVRRNTGELFF. For the CDR3, the DNA is TGTGCCAGCAGTTACGTCAGGCGAAACACCGGGGAGCTGTTTTTT.

The chain joins TRBV6-5 to TRBJ1-3, with D unclear. The CDR3 sequence is 16 residues long. V was cut by 0 bases and J by 0 bases, with 9 bases left in between. Germline V gene sequence: CDR1 MNHEY, CDR2 SVGAGI. DNA of the CDR3: TGTGCCAGCAGTTACTCGAGGTTTGGCTCTGGAAACACCATATATTTT. Its translation: CASSYSRFGSGNTIYF.

Here the CDR3 DNA reads TGTGCCATCACTGGGTCTAGCGGTGTCACAGATACGCAGTATTTT. Protein sequence: CAITGSSGVTDTQYF. The V and J genes are TRBV10-3 and TRBJ2-3, with TRBD2 identical over 7 bases. This CDR3 spans 15 amino acids. Germline assignment: CDR1 ENHRY and CDR2 SYGVKD. Trimming at V came to 7 bases and at J to 2 bases, leaving 9 bases not matched to a gene.